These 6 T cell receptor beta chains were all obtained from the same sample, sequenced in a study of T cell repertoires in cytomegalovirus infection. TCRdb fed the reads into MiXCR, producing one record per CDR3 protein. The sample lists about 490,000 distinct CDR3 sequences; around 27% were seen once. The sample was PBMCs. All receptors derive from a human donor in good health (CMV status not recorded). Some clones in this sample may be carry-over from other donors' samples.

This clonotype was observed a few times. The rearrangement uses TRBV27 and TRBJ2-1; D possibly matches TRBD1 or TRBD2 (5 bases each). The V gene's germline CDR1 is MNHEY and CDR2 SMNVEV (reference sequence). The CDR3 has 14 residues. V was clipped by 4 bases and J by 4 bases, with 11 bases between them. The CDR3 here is CASSSLGAYNEQFF. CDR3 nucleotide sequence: TGTGCCAGCAGTTCGCTCGGGGCTTACAATGAGCAGTTCTTC.

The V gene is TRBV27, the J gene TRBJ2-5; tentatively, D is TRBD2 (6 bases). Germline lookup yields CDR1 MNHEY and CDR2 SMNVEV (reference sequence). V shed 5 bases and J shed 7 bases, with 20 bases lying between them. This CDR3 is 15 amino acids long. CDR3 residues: CASSPLGLSGGTQYF. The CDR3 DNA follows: TGTGCCAGCAGTCCCCTGGGATTGTCCGGGGGGACCCAGTACTTC.

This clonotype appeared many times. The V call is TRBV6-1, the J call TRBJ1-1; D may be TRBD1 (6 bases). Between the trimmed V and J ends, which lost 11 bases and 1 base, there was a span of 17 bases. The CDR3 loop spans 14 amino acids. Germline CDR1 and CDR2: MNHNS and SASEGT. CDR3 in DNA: TGTGCCGGTCGATGGGACATTCAGAACACTGAAGCTTTCTTT. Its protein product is CAGRWDIQNTEAFF.

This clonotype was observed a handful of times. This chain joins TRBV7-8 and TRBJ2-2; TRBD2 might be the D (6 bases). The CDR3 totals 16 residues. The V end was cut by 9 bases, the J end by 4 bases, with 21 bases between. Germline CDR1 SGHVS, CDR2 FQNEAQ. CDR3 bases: TGTGCCAGTTCCACGACTAGGGCGGAGGTCACCGGGGAGCTGTTTTTT. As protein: CASSTTRAEVTGELFF.

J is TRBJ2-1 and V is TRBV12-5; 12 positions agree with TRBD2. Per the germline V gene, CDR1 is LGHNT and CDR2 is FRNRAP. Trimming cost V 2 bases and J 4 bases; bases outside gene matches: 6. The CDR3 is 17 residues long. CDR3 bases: TGTGCTAGTGGTTTGCTAGCGGGAGGGCCAGGGTACAATGAGCAGTTCTTC. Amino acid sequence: CASGLLAGGPGYNEQFF.

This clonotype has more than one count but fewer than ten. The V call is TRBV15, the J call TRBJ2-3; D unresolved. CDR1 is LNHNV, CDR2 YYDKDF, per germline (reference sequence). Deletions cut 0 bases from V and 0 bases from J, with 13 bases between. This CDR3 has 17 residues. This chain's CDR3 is CATSRDLWSGSTDTQYF. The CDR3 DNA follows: TGTGCCACCAGCAGAGATCTCTGGTCGGGCAGCACAGATACGCAGTATTTT. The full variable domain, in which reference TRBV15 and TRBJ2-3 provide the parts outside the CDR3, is DAMVIQNPRYQVTQFGKPVTLSCSQTLNHNVMYWYQQKSSQAPKLLFHYYDKDFNNEADTPDNFQSRRPNTSFCFLDIRSPGLGDTAMYLCATSRDLWSGSTDTQYFGPGTRLTVL.